This TCR beta chain came from a study of blood T cells in healthy people across ages. General study points: Higher diversity and more naive CD4+ cells were features of long-lived donors, compared to aged donors. Observed TCR beta diversity per million T cells went down as age went up. This fall followed a roughly linear course with age.

This clonotype was recorded many times. The antigen is undetermined. This sequence may be a read error, since a much larger clone differs from it by one base. The CDR3 spans 13 residues. Germline V gene sequence: CDR1 DFQATT, CDR2 SNEGSKA (reference sequence). Primers used in a second PCR of roughly 6 to 11 cycles were a sample-barcoded 5' primer and a J-beta primer mix. Researchers report that each sample yielded at least 2.5 million CDR3-containing paired-end reads. Via MiXCR, TCRdb re-called the 5' RACE reads, giving one row per CDR3 protein. This table has more than 900,000 distinct CDR3 sequences, under 35% appearing once. The same specimen was also included in a second study, on T cells of mothers and their children. Per that study: Researchers report slightly higher, though non-significant, overlap in related mother-child pairs than in unrelated pairs.

This rearrangement joins TRBV20-1 to TRBJ2-1, with D uncertain. The J call may be faulty, since TRBJ2-7 better matches the DNA end. This receptor was identified in a woman aged 40 to 50 in good health. Sequencing was done on a sample of blood. CDR3 in amino acids: CSAIEFSYNEQYF. DNA for the CDR3: TGCAGTGCTATAGAGTTCTCCTACAATGAGCAGTACTTC.